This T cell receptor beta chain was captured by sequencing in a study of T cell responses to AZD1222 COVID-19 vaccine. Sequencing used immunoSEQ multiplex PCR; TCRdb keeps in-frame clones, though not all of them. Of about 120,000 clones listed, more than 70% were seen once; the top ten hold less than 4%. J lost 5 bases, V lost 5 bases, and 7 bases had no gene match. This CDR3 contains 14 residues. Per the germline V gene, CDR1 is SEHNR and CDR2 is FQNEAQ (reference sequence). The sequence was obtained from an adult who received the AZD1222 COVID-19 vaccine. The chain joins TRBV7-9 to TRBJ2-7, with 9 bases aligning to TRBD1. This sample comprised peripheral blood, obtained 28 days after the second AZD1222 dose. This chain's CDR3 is CASSPGTGRNEQYF. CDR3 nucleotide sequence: TGTGCCAGCAGCCCCGGGACAGGGCGGAACGAGCAGTACTTC.